Following are 25 T cell receptor beta chains from one sample sequenced in a study of beta chain features in type 1 diabetes. General study findings and limits: TCRB CDR3s were moderately but significantly shorter in Type 1 diabetes patients in all four CD4+ subsets.

These receptors are not linked to any known antigen. Of the isolated RNA, all was reverse transcribed, and so the sequenced material was expressed TCRB transcripts. Using immunoSEQ multiplex PCR, the repertoire was profiled, and TCRdb retains in-frame clones only, with some absent. The sample includes around 280,000 clones, over 12% seen only once; the top ten take less than 0.02%. Source material: naive CD4+ T cells from blood. The receptors derive from a man between 18 and 29 years old with type 1 diabetes.

A few counts support this clone. DNA of the CDR3: TGTGCCAGCAGTTTAGATCAAGCGTCAAGCACAGATACGCAGTATTTT. Its protein product is CASSLDQASSTDTQYF. The J gene is TRBJ2-3, the V gene TRBV28; D unclear. CDR1 is MDHEN and CDR2 is SYDVKM in the germline V gene. V lost 2 bases to trimming and J lost 0 bases, with 12 bases between them. This CDR3 has 16 amino acids.

The chain recombines TRBV7-6 with TRBJ2-7, with 7 bases identical to TRBD1. CDR1 is SGHVS and CDR2 is FNYEAQ in the germline V gene. This CDR3 region has 12 residues. Losses at the gene ends were 6 bases for V and 6 bases for J; bases not matched to a gene: 5. The CDR3 bases are TGTGCCAGCAGTGACAGGGTGCGCGAGCAGTACTTC. It codes for CASSDRVREQYF.

This clone has just a few counts. The chain combines TRBV19 with TRBJ2-4, with a tentative D call TRBD1 (7 bases). The CDR3 contains 13 residues. The germline gives CDR1 LNHDA, CDR2 SQIVND (reference sequence). Trimming took 6 bases from V and 4 from J, leaving 10 bases between them. In DNA form, the CDR3 reads TGTGCCAGTAGCGCGGGACAGAAAAACATTCAGTACTTC. Encoded protein: CASSAGQKNIQYF.

The CDR3 DNA reads as TGTGCCAGTAGTCCCCGGGGAGGGGATTCACCCCTCCACTTT. It translates to CASSPRGGDSPLHF. This chain links TRBV19 with TRBJ1-6, with a weak D call TRBD1 (5 bases). Germline CDR1 LNHDA, CDR2 SQIVND (reference sequence). The CDR3 length is 14 residues. Trimming shortened V by 5 bases and J by 8 bases, and 13 bases separated the two germline ends.

The chain employs TRBV30 and TRBJ1-1; D is perhaps TRBD1 (5 bases). CDR1 and CDR2 (germline): GTSNPN, SVGIG (reference sequence). Trimming stripped 2 bases from V and 0 bases from J, with 10 bases between. The length of the CDR3 is 14 residues. CDR3 residues: CAWSKAGLNTEAFF. DNA of the CDR3: TGTGCCTGGAGTAAGGCAGGGTTGAACACTGAAGCTTTCTTT. Variable domain in full (rest from reference TRBV30 and TRBJ1-1): SQTIHQWPATLVQPVGSPLSLECTVEGTSNPNLYWYRQAAGRGLQLLFYSVGIGQISSEVPQNLSASRPQDRQFILSSKKLLLSDSGFYLCAWSKAGLNTEAFFGQGTRLTVV.

The chain couples TRBV6-5 to TRBJ2-7, with 10 bases identical to TRBD2. V dropped 5 bases and J dropped 0; count of bases not matched to a gene: 4. Germline loops: CDR1 MNHEY, CDR2 SVGAGI. There are 15 residues in the CDR3. The CDR3 protein is CASSTIAGGSYEQYF. The CDR3 DNA follows: TGTGCCAGCAGTACGATAGCGGGGGGCTCCTACGAGCAGTACTTC.

This clone turned up a few times. DNA of the CDR3: TGCAGCGTTCACCCCAGTCTCCCCCGACTAGCACCAGAGACCCAGTACTTC. Translated, it gives CSVHPSLPRLAPETQYF. This rearrangement joins TRBV29-1 to TRBJ2-5, with 7 bases aligning to TRBD2. Trimming took 5 bases from V and 4 from J; bases not matched to a gene: 19. Germline-derived CDR1 and CDR2 are SQVTM and ANQGSEA. This CDR3 has 17 amino acids.

The genes are TRBV28 and TRBJ2-7; 12 nucleotides agree with TRBD2. The CDR3 sequence is 18 residues long. The ends lost 3 bases at V and 5 bases at J; junction bases unmatched: 14. CDR1 and CDR2 (germline): MDHEN, SYDVKM. CDR3 bases: TGTGCCAGCAGTTTCAAAATTTTACTAGCGGGAGGCTTCAACGAGCAGTACTTC. As protein: CASSFKILLAGGFNEQYF.

V is TRBV5-1 and J is TRBJ1-3, with 10 bases lining up with TRBD1. CDR1 and CDR2 from the germline V gene are SGHRS and YFSETQ. V gave up 0 bases and J gave up 0 bases; unmatched junction bases: 0. The CDR3 runs to 16 residues. The CDR3 protein is CASSLGDRGSGNTIYF. The DNA for the CDR3 is TGCGCCAGCAGCTTGGGGGACAGGGGCTCTGGAAACACCATATATTTT.

Only a few counts were recorded for this clone. The chain carries TRBV19 and TRBJ2-4, with D perhaps TRBD1 (6 bases). The CDR3 is 15 residues long. Looked up from germline, CDR1 is LNHDA and CDR2 is SQIVND (reference sequence). With 5 bases removed from V and 2 bases from J, the gap between germline ends came to 13 bases. The CDR3 nucleotides are TGTGCCAGTAGTCCCGGGACAAACCCCAAAAACATTCAGTACTTC. Residues: CASSPGTNPKNIQYF.

The V and J genes are TRBV28 and TRBJ2-4; D unresolved. There are 14 residues in the CDR3. The ends were cut back, 3 bases at V and 0 bases at J, with 6 bases in the middle. CDR1 and CDR2 (germline): MDHEN, SYDVKM. For the CDR3, the DNA is TGTGCCAGCAGTTTGTCCGGAGCCAAAAACATTCAGTACTTC. It codes for CASSLSGAKNIQYF.

The V and J genes are TRBV27 and TRBJ2-1, with a weak D call TRBD2 (5 bases). V shed 3 bases and J shed 2 bases, with 11 bases lying between them. The CDR3 is 15 residues long. Germline loops: CDR1 MNHEY, CDR2 SMNVEV (reference sequence). DNA for the CDR3: TGTGCCAGCAGTTTCGGCGTGGGAGCCTACAATGAGCAGTTCTTC. Protein product: CASSFGVGAYNEQFF.

This clone was picked up a small number of times. This sequence joins TRBV7-8 and TRBJ2-7; D may be TRBD1 (6 bases). The CDR3 covers 14 residues. V shed 5 bases and J shed 6 bases, with 17 bases lying between them. Germline V gene sequence: CDR1 SGHVS, CDR2 FQNEAQ. CDR3 sequence: CASSTAPTGSEQYF. The CDR3 DNA sequence: TGTGCCAGCAGCACGGCGCCTACAGGGAGCGAGCAGTACTTC.

The chain has TRBV19 and TRBJ2-1; no firm D call. The CDR3 loop spans 16 amino acids. The germline CDR1 and CDR2 sequences are LNHDA and SQIVND (reference sequence). The germline V and J ends were trimmed by 5 bases and 0 bases, with 14 bases remaining between them. In nucleotides, the CDR3 is TGTGCCAGTAGTGTCCATAGCATGAGCTCCTACAATGAGCAGTTCTTC. Its translation: CASSVHSMSSYNEQFF. The entire variable domain, with the rest obtained from reference TRBV19 and TRBJ2-1, is as follows: DGGITQSPKYLFRKEGQNVTLSCEQNLNHDAMYWYRQDPGQGLRLIYYSQIVNDFQKGDIAEGYSVSREKKESFPLTVTSAQKNPTAFYLCASSVHSMSSYNEQFFGPGTRLTVL.

The table lists this clone with a count of one. The chain employs TRBV5-4 and TRBJ2-1, with 8 bases matching TRBD2. V was clipped by 0 bases and J by 11 bases; unmatched bases: 7. The CDR3 totals 14 residues. Germline loops: CDR1 SGHNT, CDR2 YYREEE (reference sequence). The CDR3 bases are TGTGCCAGCAGCTTGGCGGTTCGGGGGGGTAAGCAGTTCTTC. Translating it yields CASSLAVRGGKQFF.

The chain links TRBV7-8 to TRBJ2-5; 10 bases are shared with TRBD2. The trim removed 6 bases at V and 4 bases at J, leaving 14 bases unmatched. This CDR3 has 17 amino acids. The germline V gene has CDR1 SGHVS and CDR2 FQNEAQ. In nucleotides, the CDR3 is TGTGCCAGCAGTCCCTGGGCCGGAGCGGGAGGGCGAGAGACCCAGTACTTC. It specifies CASSPWAGAGGRETQYF.

This clone has more than one count but fewer than ten. CDR3 nucleotide sequence: TGTGCCAGCAGTCTACAGGGGACTTCCTACGAGCAGTACTTC. Translation gives CASSLQGTSYEQYF. The chain carries TRBV6-6 and TRBJ2-7, with a tentative D call TRBD1 (7 bases). This CDR3 contains 14 residues. CDR1 is MNHNY and CDR2 is SVGAGI in the germline V gene (reference sequence). The V gene lost 5 bases and the J gene lost 1 base, with 12 bases spanning the gap.

Only a few counts were recorded for this clone. The chain employs TRBV29-1 and TRBJ2-7; maybe TRBD1 (7 bases). With 4 bases removed from V and 2 bases from J, the gap between germline ends came to 12 bases. The CDR3 spans 13 residues. Germline lookup yields CDR1 SQVTM and CDR2 ANQGSEA. This CDR3 reads CSVARGTAYEQYF. The CDR3 coding sequence is TGCAGCGTTGCCCGGGGGACAGCCTACGAGCAGTACTTC.

J is TRBJ2-7 and V is TRBV19; 9 nucleotides agree with TRBD1. The germline CDR1 and CDR2 sequences are LNHDA and SQIVND (reference sequence). Trimming removed 9 bases from V and 5 bases from J; junction bases left unmatched: 11. CDR3 length: 14 residues. The CDR3 region has the DNA TGTGCCAGCCACCGGGGGGACAGGGTCCACGAGCAGTACTTC. Translated, it gives CASHRGDRVHEQYF.

This clone has just a few counts. The chain couples TRBV19 to TRBJ1-5; unclear D gene. This CDR3 comprises 15 residues. Germline CDR1 reads LNHDA; CDR2 reads SQIVND (reference sequence). V was clipped by 3 bases and J by 4 bases, with 13 bases between them. CDR3 sequence (DNA): TGTGCCAGTAGTATCTCCGCCCGGGGAAATCAGCCCCAGCATTTT. This codes for CASSISARGNQPQHF.

The J gene is TRBJ1-1, the V gene TRBV4-1; tentatively, D is TRBD1 (5 bases). Germline V gene data show CDR1 as MGHRA and CDR2 as YSYEKL. This CDR3 spans 16 amino acids. Trimming left V 3 bases short and J 3 bases short, with 17 bases between. CDR3 sequence (DNA): TGCGCCAGCAGCCAGGCTTCACTCGGGGGGGACACTGAAGCTTTCTTT. Its translation: CASSQASLGGDTEAFF.

The DNA of the CDR3 is TGTGCCAGCAGTTTACCAAAAAACATTCAGTACTTC. Protein: CASSLPKNIQYF. V is TRBV28 and J is TRBJ2-4; D gene unclear. Between the trimmed V and J ends, which lost 2 bases and 4 bases, there was a span of 3 bases. Germline V CDR1 and CDR2: MDHEN, SYDVKM. The CDR3 extends over 12 amino acids.

This clone has just a few counts. The sample has other DNA sequences that encode this CDR3 too. The rearrangement joins TRBV5-4 to TRBJ2-3, with a weak D call TRBD2 (5 bases). V was trimmed by 4 bases and J by 6 bases, leaving 9 bases between them. Germline CDR1 SGHNT, CDR2 YYREEE (reference sequence). The CDR3 loop spans 12 amino acids. CDR3 DNA: TGTGCCAGCAGCCCGAGGGCGGATACGCAGTATTTT. Its translation: CASSPRADTQYF. The full variable domain, completed using reference TRBV5-4 and TRBJ2-3, is ETGVTQSPTHLIKTRGQQVTLRCSSQSGHNTVSWYQQALGQGPQFIFQYYREEENGRGNFPPRFSGLQFPNYSSELNVNALELDDSALYLCASSPRADTQYFGPGTRLTVL.

In its sample, this clone was seen a few times. The sample has other DNA sequences that encode this CDR3 too. The gene calls are TRBV30 and TRBJ2-1; 9 nucleotides align to TRBD2. After removal of 2 bases from V and 2 bases from J, the junction contained 1 base not matched to a gene. Germline V lookup: CDR1 GTSNPN, CDR2 SVGIG (reference sequence). There are 14 residues in the CDR3. The CDR3 spells CAWSRLAAYNEQFF. Written as DNA, the CDR3 is TGTGCCTGGAGTAGACTAGCGGCCTACAATGAGCAGTTCTTC.

A single count supports this clone. The chain has TRBV6-5 and TRBJ2-3, with 7 bases fitting TRBD1. CDR1 and CDR2 (germline): MNHEY, SVGAGI. J lost 3 bases, V lost 5 bases, and 5 bases had no gene match. The CDR3 is made up of 14 amino acids. The CDR3 loop is CASSDRVGTDTQYF. The CDR3 nucleotides are TGTGCCAGCAGTGACAGGGTCGGAACAGATACGCAGTATTTT.